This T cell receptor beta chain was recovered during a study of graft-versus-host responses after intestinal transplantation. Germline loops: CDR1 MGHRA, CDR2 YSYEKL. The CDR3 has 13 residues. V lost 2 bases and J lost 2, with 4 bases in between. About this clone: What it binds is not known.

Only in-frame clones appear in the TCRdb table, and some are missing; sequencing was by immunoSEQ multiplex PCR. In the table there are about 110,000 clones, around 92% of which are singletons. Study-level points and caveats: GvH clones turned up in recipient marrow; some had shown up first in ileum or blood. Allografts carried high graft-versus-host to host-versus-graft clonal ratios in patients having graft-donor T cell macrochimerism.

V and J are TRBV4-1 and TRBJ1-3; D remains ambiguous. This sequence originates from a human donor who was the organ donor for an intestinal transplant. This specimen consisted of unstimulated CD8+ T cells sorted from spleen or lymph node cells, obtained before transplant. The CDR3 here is CASSQITGNTIYF. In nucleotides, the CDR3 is TGCGCCAGCAGCCAAATAACTGGAAACACCATATATTTT.